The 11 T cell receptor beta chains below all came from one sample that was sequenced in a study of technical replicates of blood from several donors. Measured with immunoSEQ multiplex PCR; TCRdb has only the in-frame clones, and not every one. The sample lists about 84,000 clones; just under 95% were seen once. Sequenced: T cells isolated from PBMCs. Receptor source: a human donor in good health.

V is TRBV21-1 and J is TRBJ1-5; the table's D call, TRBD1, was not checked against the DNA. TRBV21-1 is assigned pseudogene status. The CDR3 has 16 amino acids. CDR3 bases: TGTGCCAGCAGCCTGGGGGGACAGGCCTCCCTGGGGCCCCAGCATTTT. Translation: CASSLGGQASLGPQHF.

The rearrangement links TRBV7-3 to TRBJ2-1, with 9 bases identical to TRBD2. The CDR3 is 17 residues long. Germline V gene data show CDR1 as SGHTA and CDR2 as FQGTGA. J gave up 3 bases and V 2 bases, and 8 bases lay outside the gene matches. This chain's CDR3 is CASSLGGGALIYNEQFF. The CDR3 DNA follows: TGTGCCAGCAGCTTAGGCGGGGGGGCCTTAATCTACAATGAGCAGTTCTTC.

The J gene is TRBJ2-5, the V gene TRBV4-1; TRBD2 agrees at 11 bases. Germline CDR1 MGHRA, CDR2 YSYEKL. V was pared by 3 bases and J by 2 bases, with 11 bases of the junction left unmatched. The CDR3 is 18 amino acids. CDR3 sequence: CASSQPFQLAGVQETQYF. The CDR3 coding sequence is TGCGCCAGCAGCCAGCCATTTCAACTAGCGGGGGTACAAGAGACCCAGTACTTC.

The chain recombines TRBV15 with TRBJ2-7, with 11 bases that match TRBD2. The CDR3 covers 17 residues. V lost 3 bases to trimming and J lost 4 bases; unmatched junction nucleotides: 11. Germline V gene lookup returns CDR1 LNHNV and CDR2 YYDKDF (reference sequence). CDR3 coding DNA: TGTGCCACCAGCAGCGGTGTAGCGGGAGGGTCTCTTTACGAGCAGTACTTC. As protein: CATSSGVAGGSLYEQYF.

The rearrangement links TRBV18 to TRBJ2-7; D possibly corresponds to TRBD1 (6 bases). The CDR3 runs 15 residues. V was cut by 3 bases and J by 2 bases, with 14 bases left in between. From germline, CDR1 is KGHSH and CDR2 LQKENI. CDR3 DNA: TGTGCCAGCTCACCGACAGGCCGCGCGCCCTACGAGCAGTACTTC. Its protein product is CASSPTGRAPYEQYF. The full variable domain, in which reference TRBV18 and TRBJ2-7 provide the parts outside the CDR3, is NAGVMQNPRHLVRRRGQEARLRCSPMKGHSHVYWYRQLPEEGLKFMVYLQKENIIDESGMPKERFSAEFPKEGPSILRIQQVVRGDSAAYFCASSPTGRAPYEQYFGPGTRLTVT.

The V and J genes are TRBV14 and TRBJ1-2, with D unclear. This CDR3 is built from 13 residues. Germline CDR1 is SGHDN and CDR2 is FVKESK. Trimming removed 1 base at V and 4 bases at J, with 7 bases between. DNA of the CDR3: TGTGCCAGCAGCCAAGTCGTCTCCTATGGCTACACCTTC. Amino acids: CASSQVVSYGYTF. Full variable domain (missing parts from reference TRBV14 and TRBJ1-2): EAGVTQFPSHSVIEKGQTVTLRCDPISGHDNLYWYRRVMGKEIKFLLHFVKESKQDESGMPNNRFLAERTGGTYSTLKVQPAELEDSGVYFCASSQVVSYGYTFGSGTRLTVV.

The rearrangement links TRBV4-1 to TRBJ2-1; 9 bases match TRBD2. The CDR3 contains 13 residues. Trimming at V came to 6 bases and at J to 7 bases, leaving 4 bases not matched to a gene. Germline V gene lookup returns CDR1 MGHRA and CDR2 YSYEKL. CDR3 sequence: CASSPSGKNEQFF. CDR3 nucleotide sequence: TGCGCCAGCAGTCCTAGCGGGAAGAATGAGCAGTTCTTC.

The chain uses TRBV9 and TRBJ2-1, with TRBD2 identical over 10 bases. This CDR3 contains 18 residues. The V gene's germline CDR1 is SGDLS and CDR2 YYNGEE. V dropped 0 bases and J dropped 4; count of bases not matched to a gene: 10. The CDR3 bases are TGTGCCAGCAGCGTAGGTCTAGCGGGGGCCCCCCAGTACAATGAGCAGTTCTTC. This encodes CASSVGLAGAPQYNEQFF.

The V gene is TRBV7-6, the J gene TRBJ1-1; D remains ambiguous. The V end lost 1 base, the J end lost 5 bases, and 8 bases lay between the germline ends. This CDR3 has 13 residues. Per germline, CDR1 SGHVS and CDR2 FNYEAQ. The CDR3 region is CASSLGVRTEAFF. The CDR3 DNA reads TGTGCCAGCAGCTTAGGGGTCAGGACTGAAGCTTTCTTT.

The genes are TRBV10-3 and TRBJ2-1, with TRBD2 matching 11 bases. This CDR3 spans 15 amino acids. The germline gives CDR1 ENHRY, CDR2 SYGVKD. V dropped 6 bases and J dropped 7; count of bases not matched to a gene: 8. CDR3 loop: CAISSGTSGPNEQFF. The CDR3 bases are TGTGCCATCAGCTCCGGGACTAGCGGACCAAATGAGCAGTTCTTC.

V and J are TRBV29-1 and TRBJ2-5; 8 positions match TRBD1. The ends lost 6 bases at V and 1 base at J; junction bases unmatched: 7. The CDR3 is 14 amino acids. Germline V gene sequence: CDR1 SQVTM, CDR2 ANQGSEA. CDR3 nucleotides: TGCAGCGTCATACCCGGGACAGGCCAAGAGACCCAGTACTTC. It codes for CSVIPGTGQETQYF.